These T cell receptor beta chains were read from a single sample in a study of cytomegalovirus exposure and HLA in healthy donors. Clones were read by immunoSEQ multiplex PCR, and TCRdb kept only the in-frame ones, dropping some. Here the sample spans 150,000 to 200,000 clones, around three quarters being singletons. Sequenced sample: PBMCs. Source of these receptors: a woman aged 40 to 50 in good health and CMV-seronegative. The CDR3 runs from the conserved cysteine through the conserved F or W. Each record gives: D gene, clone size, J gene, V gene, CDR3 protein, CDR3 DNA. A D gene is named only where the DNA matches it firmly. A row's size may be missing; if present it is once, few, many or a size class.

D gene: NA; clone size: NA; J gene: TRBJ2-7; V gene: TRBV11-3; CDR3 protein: CASSLARDTRRHEQYF; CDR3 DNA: TGTGCCAGCAGCTTAGCTCGGGATACTCGGCGGCATGAGCAGTACTTC
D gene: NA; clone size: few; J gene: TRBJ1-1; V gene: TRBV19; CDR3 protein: CATSDTLDTEAFF; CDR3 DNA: TGTGCCACCTCGGACACCCTTGACACTGAAGCTTTCTTT
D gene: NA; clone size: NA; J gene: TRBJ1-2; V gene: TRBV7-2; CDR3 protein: CASSLQTGPSNYGYTF; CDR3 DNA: TGTGCCAGCAGCTTGCAGACAGGCCCTTCTAACTATGGCTACACCTTC
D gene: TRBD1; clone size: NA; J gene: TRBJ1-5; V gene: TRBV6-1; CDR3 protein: CAIGQGDQPQHF; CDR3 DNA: TGTGCCATCGGACAGGGCGATCAGCCCCAGCATTTT
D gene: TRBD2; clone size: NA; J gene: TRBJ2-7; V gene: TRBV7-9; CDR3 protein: CASSPLGEGSHEQYF; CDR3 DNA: TGTGCCAGCAGCCCCCTCGGGGAGGGTTCCCACGAGCAGTACTTC
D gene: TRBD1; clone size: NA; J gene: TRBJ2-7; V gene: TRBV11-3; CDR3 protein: CATTGGYEQYF; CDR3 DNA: TGTGCCACCACAGGGGGCTACGAGCAGTACTTC
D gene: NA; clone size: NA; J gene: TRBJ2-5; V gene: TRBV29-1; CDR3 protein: CSSLGGGHQETQYF; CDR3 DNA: TGCAGCTCCTTGGGGGGGGGCCATCAAGAGACCCAGTACTTC
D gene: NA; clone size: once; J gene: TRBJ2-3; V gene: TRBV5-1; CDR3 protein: CASSLGPGVATDTQYF; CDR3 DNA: TGCGCCAGCAGCTTAGGGCCAGGGGTCGCCACAGATACGCAGTATTTT
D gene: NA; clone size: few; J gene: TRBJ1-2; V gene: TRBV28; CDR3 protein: CASMAAHSGGYTF; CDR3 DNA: TGTGCCAGCATGGCTGCACACTCGGGAGGCTACACCTTC
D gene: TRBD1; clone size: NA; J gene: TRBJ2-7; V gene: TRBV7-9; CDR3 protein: CASSLGAGGEAEQYF; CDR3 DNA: TGTGCCAGCAGCTTAGGTGCAGGGGGCGAAGCCGAGCAGTACTTC
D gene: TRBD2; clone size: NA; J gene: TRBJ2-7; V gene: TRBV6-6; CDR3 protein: CASTSGGSYEQYF; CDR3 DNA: TGTGCCAGCACTAGCGGGGGCTCCTACGAGCAGTACTTC
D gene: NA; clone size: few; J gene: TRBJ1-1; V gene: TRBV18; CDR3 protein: CASSRDMNTEAFF; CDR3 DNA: TGTGCCAGCTCCCGGGACATGAACACTGAAGCTTTCTTT
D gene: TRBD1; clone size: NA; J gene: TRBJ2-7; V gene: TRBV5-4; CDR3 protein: CASSWGQGGYEQYF; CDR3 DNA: TGTGCCAGCAGCTGGGGACAGGGCGGCTACGAGCAGTACTTC
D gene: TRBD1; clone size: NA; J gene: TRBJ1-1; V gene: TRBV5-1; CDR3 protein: CASSPLTGSMREAFF; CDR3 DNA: TGCGCCAGCAGCCCACTGACAGGGAGTATGCGTGAAGCTTTCTTT
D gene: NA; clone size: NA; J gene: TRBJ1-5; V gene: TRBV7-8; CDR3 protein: CASSVLATGRNQPQHF; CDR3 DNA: TGTGCCAGCAGCGTTTTAGCGACAGGAAGGAATCAGCCCCAGCATTTT
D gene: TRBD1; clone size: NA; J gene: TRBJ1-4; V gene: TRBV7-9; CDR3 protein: CASSSPSDREKLFF; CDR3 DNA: TGTGCCAGCAGCTCGCCGTCGGACAGGGAAAAACTGTTTTTT
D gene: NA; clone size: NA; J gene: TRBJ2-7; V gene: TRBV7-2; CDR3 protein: CASSLGDGGAAYEQYF; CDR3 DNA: TGTGCCAGCAGCTTAGGGGACGGCGGGGCCGCCTACGAGCAGTACTTC
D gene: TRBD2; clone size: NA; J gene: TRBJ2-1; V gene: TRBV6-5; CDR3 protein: CASSLSSGGWGEQFF; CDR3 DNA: TGTGCCAGCAGCCTTTCTAGCGGGGGGTGGGGTGAGCAGTTCTTC
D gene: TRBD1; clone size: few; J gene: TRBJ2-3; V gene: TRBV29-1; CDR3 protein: CSVESWRQGGPGGQYF; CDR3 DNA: TGCAGCGTTGAATCCTGGAGACAGGGGGGCCCCGGTGGGCAGTATTTT
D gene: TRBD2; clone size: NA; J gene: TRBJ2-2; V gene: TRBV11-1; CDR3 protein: CASSSTGGTGELFF; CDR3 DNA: TGTGCCAGCAGCTCCACGGGGGGCACCGGGGAGCTGTTTTTT
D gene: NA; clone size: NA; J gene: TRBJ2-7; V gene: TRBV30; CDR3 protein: CAWSAMGHLAYEQYF; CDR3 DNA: TGTGCCTGGAGTGCGATGGGACACCTAGCCTACGAGCAGTACTTC
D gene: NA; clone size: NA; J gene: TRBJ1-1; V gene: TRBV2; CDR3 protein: CASSPEGPGGIGAEAFF; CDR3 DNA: TGTGCCAGCAGCCCCGAAGGGCCGGGGGGTATCGGCGCTGAAGCTTTCTTT
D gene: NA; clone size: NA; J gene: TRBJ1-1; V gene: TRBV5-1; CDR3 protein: CASSLGGGGRTEAFF; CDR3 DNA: TGCGCCAGCAGCTTGGGTGGGGGCGGCCGGACTGAAGCTTTCTTT
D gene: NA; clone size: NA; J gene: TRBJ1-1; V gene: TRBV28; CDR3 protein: CASVRRLNTEAFF; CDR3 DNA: TGTGCCAGCGTTCGCAGATTGAACACTGAAGCTTTCTTT
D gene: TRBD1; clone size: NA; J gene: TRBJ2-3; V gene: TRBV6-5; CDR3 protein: CASSSGTGMNTQYF; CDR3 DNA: TGTGCCAGCAGTTCGGGGACAGGGATGAATACGCAGTATTTT
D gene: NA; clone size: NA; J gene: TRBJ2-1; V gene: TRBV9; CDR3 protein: CASSVGENNEQFF; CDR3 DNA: TGTGCCAGCAGCGTAGGGGAGAACAATGAGCAGTTCTTC
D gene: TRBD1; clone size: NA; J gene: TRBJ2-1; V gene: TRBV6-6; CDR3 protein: CASSKQGSSYNEQFF; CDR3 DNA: TGTGCCAGCAGTAAACAGGGGAGCTCCTACAATGAGCAGTTCTTC
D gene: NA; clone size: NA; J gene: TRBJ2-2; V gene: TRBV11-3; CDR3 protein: CASSSLGGPTGELFF; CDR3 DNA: TGTGCCAGCAGCTCCCTAGGGGGTCCAACCGGGGAGCTGTTTTTT
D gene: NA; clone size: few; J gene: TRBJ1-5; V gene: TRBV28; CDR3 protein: CASSYAMKYSNQPQHF; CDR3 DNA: TGTGCCAGCAGTTACGCGATGAAGTATAGCAATCAGCCCCAGCATTTT
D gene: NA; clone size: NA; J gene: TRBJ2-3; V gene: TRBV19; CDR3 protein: CASSTGAGAGTDTQYF; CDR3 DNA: TGTGCCAGCTCAACGGGGGCGGGGGCCGGCACAGATACGCAGTATTTT
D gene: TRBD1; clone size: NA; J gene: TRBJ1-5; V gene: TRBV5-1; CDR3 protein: CASSLGQGIDQPQHF; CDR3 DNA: TGCGCCAGCAGCTTGGGACAGGGTATCGATCAGCCCCAGCATTTT
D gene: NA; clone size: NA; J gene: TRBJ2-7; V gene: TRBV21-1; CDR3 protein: CASSKNLSGRAVRLPEQYF; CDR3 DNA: TGTGCCAGCAGCAAAAATCTAAGCGGGAGGGCAGTAAGGTTACCCGAGCAGTACTTC
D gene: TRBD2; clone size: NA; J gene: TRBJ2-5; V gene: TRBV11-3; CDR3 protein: CASSPPSSGSKQTQYF; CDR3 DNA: TGTGCCAGCAGCCCACCCTCTAGCGGGAGTAAACAGACCCAGTACTTC
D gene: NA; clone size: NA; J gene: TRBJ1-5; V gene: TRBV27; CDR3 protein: CASSSLTPMTGNQPQHF; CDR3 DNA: TGTGCCAGCAGTTCTCTCACTCCAATGACGGGGAATCAGCCCCAGCATTTT
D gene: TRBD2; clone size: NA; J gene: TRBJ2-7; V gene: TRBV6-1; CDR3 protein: CASTPETSGMGKQYF; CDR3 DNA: TGTGCCAGCACTCCCGAGACTAGCGGGATGGGAAAGCAGTACTTC
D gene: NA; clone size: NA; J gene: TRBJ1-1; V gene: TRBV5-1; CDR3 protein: CASSLATPLAEAFF; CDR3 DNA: TGCGCCAGCAGCTTGGCCACACCTCTGGCTGAAGCTTTCTTT
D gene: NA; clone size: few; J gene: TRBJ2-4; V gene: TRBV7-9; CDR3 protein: CASSPDYGAKNIQYF; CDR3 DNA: TGTGCCAGCAGCCCCGACTATGGGGCCAAAAACATTCAGTACTTC
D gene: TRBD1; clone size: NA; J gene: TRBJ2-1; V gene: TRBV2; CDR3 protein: CASSGGDRASGNEQFF; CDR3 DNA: TGTGCCAGCAGTGGTGGGGACAGGGCGAGTGGCAATGAGCAGTTCTTC
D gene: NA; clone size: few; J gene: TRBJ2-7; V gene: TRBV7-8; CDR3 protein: CASSFAGYEQYF; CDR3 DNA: TGTGCCAGCAGCTTCGCGGGCTACGAGCAGTACTTC
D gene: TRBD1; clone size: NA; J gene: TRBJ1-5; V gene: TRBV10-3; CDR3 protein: CAISGRQGNQPQHF; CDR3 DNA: TGTGCCATCAGTGGACGACAGGGTAATCAGCCCCAGCATTTT
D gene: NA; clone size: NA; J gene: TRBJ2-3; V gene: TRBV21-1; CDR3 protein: CASSKEGGFSGSTDTQYF; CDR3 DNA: TGTGCCAGCAGCAAAGAAGGAGGCTTTAGCGGGAGTACAGATACGCAGTATTTT
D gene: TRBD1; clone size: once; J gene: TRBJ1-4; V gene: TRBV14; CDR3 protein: CASSLLTGGANEKLFF; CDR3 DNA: TGTGCCAGCAGCCTACTAACAGGGGGAGCTAATGAAAAACTGTTTTTT
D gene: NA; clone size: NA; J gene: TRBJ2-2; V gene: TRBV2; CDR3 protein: CASSKNHPGQGDTGELFF; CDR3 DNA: TGTGCCAGCAGTAAGAATCACCCCGGGCAGGGCGACACCGGGGAGCTGTTTTTT
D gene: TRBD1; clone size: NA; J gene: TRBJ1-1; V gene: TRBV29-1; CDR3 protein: CSGGQGDTEAFF; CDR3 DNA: TGCAGCGGCGGACAGGGAGATACTGAAGCTTTCTTT
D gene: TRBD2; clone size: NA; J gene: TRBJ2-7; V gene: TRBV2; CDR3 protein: CASSIAGGTYEQYF; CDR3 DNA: TGTGCCAGCAGTATAGCGGGAGGCACCTACGAGCAGTACTTC
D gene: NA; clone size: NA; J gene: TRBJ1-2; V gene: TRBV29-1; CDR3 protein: CSAYGTGHHFNYGYTF; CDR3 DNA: TGCAGCGCATATGGGACTGGCCATCACTTTAACTATGGCTACACCTTC
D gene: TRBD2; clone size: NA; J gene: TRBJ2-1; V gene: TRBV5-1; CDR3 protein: CASTWTSGGAINEQFF; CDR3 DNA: TGCGCCAGCACCTGGACCTCGGGGGGGGCGATAAATGAGCAGTTCTTC
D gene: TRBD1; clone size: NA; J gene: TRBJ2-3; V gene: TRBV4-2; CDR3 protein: CASSQQQGEDTQYF; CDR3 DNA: TGTGCCAGCAGCCAACAACAGGGGGAGGATACGCAGTATTTT
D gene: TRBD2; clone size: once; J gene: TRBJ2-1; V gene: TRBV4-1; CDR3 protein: CASSQDLAGLAGGRNEQFF; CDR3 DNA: TGCGCCAGCAGCCAAGACCTCGCTGGACTAGCGGGAGGTAGGAATGAGCAGTTCTTC
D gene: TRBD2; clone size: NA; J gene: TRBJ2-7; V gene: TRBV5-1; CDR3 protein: CASSSGLAPTYEQYF; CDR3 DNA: TGCGCCAGCAGCTCCGGACTAGCGCCAACCTACGAGCAGTACTTC
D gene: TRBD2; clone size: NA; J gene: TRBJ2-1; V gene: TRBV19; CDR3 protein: CASSITGGNYNEQFF; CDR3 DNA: TGTGCCAGTAGTATAACGGGAGGAAACTACAATGAGCAGTTCTTC